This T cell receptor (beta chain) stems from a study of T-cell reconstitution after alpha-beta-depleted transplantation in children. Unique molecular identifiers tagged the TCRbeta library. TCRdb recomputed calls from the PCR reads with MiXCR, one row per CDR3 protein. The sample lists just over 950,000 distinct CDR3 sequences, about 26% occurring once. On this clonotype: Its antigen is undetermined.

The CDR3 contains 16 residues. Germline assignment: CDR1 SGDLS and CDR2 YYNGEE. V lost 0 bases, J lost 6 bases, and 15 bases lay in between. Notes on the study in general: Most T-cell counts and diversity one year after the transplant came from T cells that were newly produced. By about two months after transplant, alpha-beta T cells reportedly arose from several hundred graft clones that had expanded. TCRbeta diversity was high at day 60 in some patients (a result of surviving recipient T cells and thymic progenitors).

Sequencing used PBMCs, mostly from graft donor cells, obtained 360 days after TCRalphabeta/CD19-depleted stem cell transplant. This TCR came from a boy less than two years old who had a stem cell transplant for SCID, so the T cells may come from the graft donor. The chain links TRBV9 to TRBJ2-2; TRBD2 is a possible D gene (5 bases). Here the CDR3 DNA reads TGTGCCAGCAGCGTAGAAGGGAGCGTTGGGGCCGGGGAGCTGTTTTTT. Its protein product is CASSVEGSVGAGELFF.